These 32 T cell receptor beta chains were all obtained from the same sample, sequenced in a study of T cell repertoires in ileal Crohn's disease. Some clones are missing from TCRdb's copy, which holds only in-frame ones; the method was immunoSEQ multiplex PCR. The sample shows 15,000 or so clones, just over 85% of them seen only once. Sequencing was done on a sample of ileal tissue. The receptors stem from an adult with Crohn's disease.

V and J are TRBV25-1 and TRBJ2-5, with a possible D match to TRBD1 (5 bases). The V gene's germline CDR1 is MGHDK and CDR2 SYGVNS. V gave up 6 bases and J gave up 1 base, with 18 bases separating them. There are 16 residues in the CDR3. CDR3 in amino acids: CASRGWQGISQETQYF. In DNA form, the CDR3 reads TGTGCCAGCAGAGGTTGGCAGGGTATATCCCAAGAGACCCAGTACTTC.

The V and J genes are TRBV4-1 and TRBJ1-2; 10 positions agree with TRBD1. This CDR3 region has 16 residues. V was pared by 4 bases and J by 5 bases, with 10 bases of the junction left unmatched. Germline values: CDR1 MGHRA, CDR2 YSYEKL. CDR3 nucleotide sequence: TGCGCCAGCAGCCCAGCCGGGACAGGGGCTTCTTATGGCTACACCTTC. Protein sequence: CASSPAGTGASYGYTF.

This chain uses TRBV6-5 with TRBJ2-1; TRBD2 agrees at 9 bases. V lost 4 bases to trimming and J lost 2 bases; unmatched junction nucleotides: 6. Germline V gene data show CDR1 as MNHEY and CDR2 as SVGAGI. The CDR3 covers 16 residues. Here the CDR3 DNA reads TGTGCCAGCAGTTCAAGCGGGAGGCCACCCTACAATGAGCAGTTCTTC. Amino acid sequence: CASSSSGRPPYNEQFF.

In this sample, this clone turned up once. The gene calls are TRBV27 and TRBJ2-5, with D tentatively TRBD1 (6 bases). The CDR3 consists of 16 residues. V lost 6 bases, J lost 2 bases, and 19 bases lay in between. CDR1 MNHEY and CDR2 SMNVEV come from the germline V gene (reference sequence). CDR3 loop: CASSPEGEVSQETQYF. In DNA form, the CDR3 reads TGTGCCAGCAGCCCAGAGGGGGAAGTGTCACAAGAGACCCAGTACTTC.

This chain links TRBV21-1 with TRBJ1-5; TRBD1 is the table's D call, not checked against the DNA. TRBV21-1 is listed as a pseudogene. The CDR3 covers 15 residues. CDR3 nucleotide sequence: TGTGCCAGCAGCACCGACAGCTATAGCAATCAGCCCCAGCATTTT. This encodes CASSTDSYSNQPQHF.

There are a few counts of this clone. The CDR3 loop is CASSFTSEARYGYTF. CDR3 nucleotides: TGTGCCAGCAGCTTCACATCGGAGGCCCGCTATGGCTACACCTTC. The chain joins TRBV5-5 to TRBJ1-2, with D hard to call. Germline V CDR1 and CDR2: SGHKS, YYEKEE (reference sequence). This CDR3 has 15 residues. V shed 2 bases and J shed 4 bases, with 15 bases lying between them.

Here the CDR3 DNA reads TGTGCCAGCAGCTCGTTCGTAGGACAGGTCGGCACAGATACGCAGTATTTT. It specifies CASSSFVGQVGTDTQYF. The rearrangement links TRBV11-2 to TRBJ2-3, with 7 bases fitting TRBD1. Germline CDR1 and CDR2: SGHAT and FQNNGV. Trimming removed 4 bases from V and 1 base from J; junction bases left unmatched: 11. This CDR3 contains 17 residues.

The chain couples TRBV18 to TRBJ1-1, with 8 bases identical to TRBD1. The CDR3 has 15 amino acids. Germline assignment: CDR1 KGHSH and CDR2 LQKENI. Trimming at V came to 2 bases and at J to 1 base, leaving 3 bases not matched to a gene. CDR3: CASSPGQGRNTEAFF. The CDR3 coding sequence is TGTGCCAGCTCACCAGGACAGGGTCGGAACACTGAAGCTTTCTTT.

The genes are TRBV18 and TRBJ2-7; 8 nucleotides match TRBD1. This CDR3 has 14 residues. Germline CDR1 reads KGHSH; CDR2 reads LQKENI. Trimming at V came to 6 bases and at J to 3 bases, leaving 7 bases not matched to a gene. The CDR3 DNA is TGTGCCAGCTCGCTAGACAGGGGACGCTACGAGCAGTACTTC. Translation: CASSLDRGRYEQYF.

The genes are TRBV27 and TRBJ1-5; perhaps TRBD1 as D (5 bases). CDR1 and CDR2 (germline): MNHEY, SMNVEV (reference sequence). The CDR3 runs 16 residues. V dropped 4 bases and J dropped 2 bases, with 15 bases sitting between them. The CDR3 protein is CASSSSGIRGNQPQHF. In DNA, the CDR3 is TGTGCCAGCAGTTCGTCAGGGATTCGGGGCAATCAGCCCCAGCATTTT.

The gene calls are TRBV6-1 and TRBJ2-7; 11 bases are a match to TRBD2. Germline loops: CDR1 MNHNS, CDR2 SASEGT. Trimming at V came to 7 bases and at J to 2 bases, leaving 4 bases not matched to a gene. The CDR3 contains 14 residues. The CDR3 protein is CASNLAGGAYEQYF. CDR3 coding DNA: TGTGCCAGCAATCTAGCGGGAGGCGCCTACGAGCAGTACTTC.

The chain joins TRBV11-2 to TRBJ2-5; 8 nucleotides align to TRBD1. The CDR3 is 15 residues long. Germline V CDR1 and CDR2: SGHAT, FQNNGV. V trimming: 0 bases; J trimming: 7 bases; junction bases outside the gene matches: 7. The CDR3 DNA follows: TGTGCCAGCAGCTTAGATCAGGGACAGGTAGCGACCCAGTACTTC. Translated, it gives CASSLDQGQVATQYF.

This clone appeared a few times. J is TRBJ2-7 and V is TRBV6-6; 8 bases line up with TRBD1. The CDR3 sequence is 15 residues long. V was clipped by 5 bases and J by 2 bases; unmatched bases: 8. Germline-derived CDR1 and CDR2 are MNHNY and SVGAGI (reference sequence). This CDR3 reads CASSTTGGFTYEQYF. CDR3 bases: TGTGCCAGCAGTACTACAGGGGGATTTACCTACGAGCAGTACTTC.

This chain links TRBV18 with TRBJ2-1; D is unclear. Germline values: CDR1 KGHSH, CDR2 LQKENI. This CDR3 has 11 amino acids. Trimming shortened V by 3 bases and J by 8 bases, and 5 bases separated the two germline ends. The CDR3 region is CASSPGDEQFF. The CDR3, as DNA: TGTGCCAGCTCACCCGGAGATGAGCAGTTCTTC.

Only a few counts were recorded for this clone. This sequence joins TRBV6-1 and TRBJ2-3; 8 bases are a match to TRBD2. CDR1 MNHNS and CDR2 SASEGT come from the germline V gene. The CDR3 is made up of 17 amino acids. The V gene end was trimmed by 2 bases and the J gene end by 0 bases; junction bases not matched to a gene: 7. Written as DNA, the CDR3 is TGTGCCAGCAGTGAAACTATACTAGCGGCTAGCACAGATACGCAGTATTTT. Its translation is CASSETILAASTDTQYF.

For the CDR3, the DNA is TGTGCCAGCTCGGGGGGACGTAACAATGAGCAGTTCTTC. Translated: CASSGGRNNEQFF. The chain joins TRBV18 to TRBJ2-1; weak D call: TRBD2 (6 bases). CDR3 length equals 13 residues. V shed 6 bases and J shed 5 bases, with 11 bases lying between them. Germline values: CDR1 KGHSH, CDR2 LQKENI.

The rearrangement joins TRBV15 to TRBJ2-5; no firm D call. With 3 bases removed from V and 2 bases from J, the gap between germline ends came to 4 bases. CDR1 LNHNV and CDR2 YYDKDF come from the germline V gene (reference sequence). The length of the CDR3 is 12 residues. The CDR3 spells CATSSHQETQYF. For the CDR3, the DNA is TGTGCCACCAGCAGCCATCAAGAGACCCAGTACTTC. Full variable domain (missing parts from reference TRBV15 and TRBJ2-5): DAMVIQNPRYQVTQFGKPVTLSCSQTLNHNVMYWYQQKSSQAPKLLFHYYDKDFNNEADTPDNFQSRRPNTSFCFLDIRSPGLGDTAMYLCATSSHQETQYFGPGTRLLVL.

This clone has just one count. This chain joins TRBV7-9 and TRBJ2-5, with D tentatively TRBD2 (5 bases). Trimming removed 1 base from V and 5 bases from J, with 11 bases in between. Per germline, CDR1 SEHNR and CDR2 FQNEAQ (reference sequence). This CDR3 region has 14 residues. CDR3 in DNA: TGTGCCAGCAGCTTAGTCGGCAGGAGGGAGACCCAGTACTTC. This gives the protein CASSLVGRRETQYF.

The chain employs TRBV11-3 and TRBJ2-1; 8 bases are a match to TRBD2. Trimming removed 5 bases from V and 2 bases from J; junction bases left unmatched: 5. The CDR3 is made up of 15 amino acids. The germline CDR1 and CDR2 sequences are SGHNT and YENEEA. This CDR3 is CASSQLADTYNEQFF. The CDR3 nucleotides read TGTGCCAGCAGCCAACTAGCGGATACCTACAATGAGCAGTTCTTC. The entire variable domain, with the rest obtained from reference TRBV11-3 and TRBJ2-1, is as follows: EAGVVQSPRYKIIEKKQPVAFWCNPISGHNTLYWYLQNLGQGPELLIRYENEEAVDDSQLPKDRFSAERLKGVDSTLKIQPAELGDSAVYLCASSQLADTYNEQFFGPGTRLTVL.

V and J are TRBV13 and TRBJ2-1, with TRBD2 matching over 9 bases. The CDR3 is made up of 15 amino acids. V trimming: 6 bases; J trimming: 0 bases; junction bases outside the gene matches: 3. Germline values: CDR1 PRHDT, CDR2 FYEKMQ (reference sequence). Written as DNA, the CDR3 is TGTGCCAGCAGAGATAGCGGGAGCTCCTACAATGAGCAGTTCTTC. Protein sequence: CASRDSGSSYNEQFF.

This chain joins TRBV27 and TRBJ2-1; D is possibly TRBD2 (5 bases). V was cut by 2 bases and J by 0 bases, with 11 bases left in between. CDR1 and CDR2 (germline): MNHEY, SMNVEV (reference sequence). The CDR3 spans 16 residues. The CDR3 reads CASSLRASGSYNEQFF. CDR3 bases: TGTGCCAGCAGTTTAAGGGCGAGCGGCTCCTACAATGAGCAGTTCTTC.

Regarding this clone: This specimen includes other DNA sequences encoding the same CDR3. The chain employs TRBV18 and TRBJ1-2, with TRBD1 identical over 8 bases. The CDR3 runs 14 residues. Unmatched junction bases numbered 10, after V lost 4 bases and J lost 9 bases. Germline CDR1 and CDR2: KGHSH and LQKENI. The CDR3 sequence: CASSLETGAISYTF. The CDR3 nucleotides read TGTGCCAGCTCACTCGAGACAGGGGCTATAAGCTACACCTTC.

This chain uses TRBV4-1 with TRBJ2-5; maybe TRBD1 (6 bases). The CDR3 spans 16 residues. The V end was cut by 4 bases, the J end by 0 bases, with 15 bases between. Germline V gene data show CDR1 as MGHRA and CDR2 as YSYEKL. The CDR3 DNA sequence: TGCGCCAGCAGCCCACAGGGCCATTCGTACCAAGAGACCCAGTACTTC. Its protein is CASSPQGHSYQETQYF.

The rearrangement uses TRBV9 and TRBJ2-1; the match to TRBD2 covers 11 bases. Germline V gives CDR1 SGDLS, CDR2 YYNGEE. Trimming cost V 0 bases and J 5 bases; bases outside gene matches: 10. The CDR3 consists of 18 residues. The CDR3: CASSVGRWASGGHNEQFF. The CDR3 DNA is TGTGCCAGCAGCGTAGGAAGGTGGGCTAGCGGGGGGCACAATGAGCAGTTCTTC.

The chain is built from TRBV11-2 and TRBJ2-7; TRBD2 matches 13 bases. The CDR3 extends over 19 amino acids. Germline loops: CDR1 SGHAT, CDR2 FQNNGV. The trim removed 1 base at V and 0 bases at J, leaving 9 bases unmatched. The CDR3 region is CASSLGLAGGKLASYEQYF. Written as DNA, the CDR3 is TGTGCCAGCAGCTTAGGACTAGCGGGAGGAAAGCTCGCCTCCTACGAGCAGTACTTC.

The chain combines TRBV30 with TRBJ2-7; no definite D call. Germline V gene data show CDR1 as GTSNPN and CDR2 as SVGIG (reference sequence). There are 12 residues in the CDR3. Trimming cost V 0 bases and J 9 bases, with 12 bases left between them. The CDR3 is CAWSVGSPGQYF. CDR3 DNA sequence: TGTGCCTGGAGTGTCGGGTCCCCTGGGCAGTACTTC. The whole variable domain, remainder taken from reference TRBV30 and TRBJ2-7, is SQTIHQWPATLVQPVGSPLSLECTVEGTSNPNLYWYRQAAGRGLQLLFYSVGIGQISSEVPQNLSASRPQDRQFILSSKKLLLSDSGFYLCAWSVGSPGQYFGPGTRLTVT.

CDR3: CASSLRGLAGGPISNEQFF. CDR3 DNA: TGTGCCAGCAGTCTTAGGGGACTAGCGGGAGGGCCGATCTCAAATGAGCAGTTCTTC. The gene calls are TRBV27 and TRBJ2-1, with TRBD2 identical over 16 bases. V lost 5 bases, J lost 7 bases, and 14 bases stayed unmatched. The CDR3 runs 19 residues. The germline CDR1 and CDR2 sequences are MNHEY and SMNVEV (reference sequence).

The rearrangement links TRBV15 to TRBJ1-5; tentative D call: TRBD1 (6 bases). The CDR3 length is 15 residues. The V end was cut by 0 bases, the J end by 7 bases, with 13 bases between. Germline-derived CDR1 and CDR2 are LNHNV and YYDKDF (reference sequence). CDR3 in DNA: TGTGCCACCAGCAGAGATCCCACAGGGCGGCAGCCCCAGCATTTT. Amino acid sequence: CATSRDPTGRQPQHF. Looking up the rest from reference TRBV15 and TRBJ1-5 gives the full variable domain: DAMVIQNPRYQVTQFGKPVTLSCSQTLNHNVMYWYQQKSSQAPKLLFHYYDKDFNNEADTPDNFQSRRPNTSFCFLDIRSPGLGDTAMYLCATSRDPTGRQPQHFGDGTRLSIL.

This clone was picked up one time. The genes are TRBV5-4 and TRBJ2-5; 8 nucleotides match TRBD2. The J call may be in error: the DNA end matches TRBJ2-7 better. Per the germline V gene, CDR1 is SGHNT and CDR2 is YYREEE (reference sequence). The CDR3 runs to 15 residues. The CDR3 DNA is TGTGCCAGCAGCCCCGGCCCGGGAGGGTCCTACGAGCAGTACTTC. This encodes CASSPGPGGSYEQYF.

This clone was counted once. The CDR3 loop is CASSVTSGRGTGELFF. The DNA for the CDR3 is TGTGCCAGCAGTGTTACTAGCGGGAGGGGCACCGGGGAGCTGTTTTTT. This sequence joins TRBV2 and TRBJ2-2, with 13 bases that match TRBD2. The germline CDR1 and CDR2 sequences are SNHLY and FYNNEI. V was pared by 4 bases and J by 4 bases, with 3 bases of the junction left unmatched. The CDR3 runs 16 residues.

V gene TRBV10-2 combines with J gene TRBJ2-2, with 10 bases aligning to TRBD2. The CDR3 consists of 16 residues. Germline-derived CDR1 and CDR2 are WSHSY and SAAADI. Unmatched junction bases numbered 17, after V lost 10 bases and J lost 9 bases. The CDR3 DNA follows: TGCGCCACACGCGCCCGGGGAACTAGCGGGACCAGGGAGCTGTTTTTT. This sequence encodes CATRARGTSGTRELFF.

The chain links TRBV7-3 to TRBJ2-5; the match to TRBD1 covers 11 bases. This CDR3 is built from 16 residues. Losses at the gene ends were 2 bases for V and 5 bases for J; bases not matched to a gene: 7. The germline V gene has CDR1 SGHTA and CDR2 FQGTGA. CDR3 loop: CASSLLGQGAWETQYF. CDR3 nucleotides: TGTGCCAGCAGCTTACTAGGACAGGGGGCATGGGAGACCCAGTACTTC. The whole variable domain, filled in from reference TRBV7-3 and TRBJ2-5, reads GAGVSQTPSNKVTEKGKYVELRCDPISGHTALYWYRQSLGQGPEFLIYFQGTGAADDSGLPNDRFFAVRPEGSVSTLKIQRTERGDSAVYLCASSLLGQGAWETQYFGPGTRLLVL.